Here is one T cell receptor beta chain with its context. What it binds is not known. TCRdb reprocessed the RACE reads with MiXCR, giving one entry per CDR3 protein. The table includes under 50,000 distinct CDR3 sequences, 9.5% detected once. This entry belongs to a study of human T cells and chemical hapten exposure. Overall study: Researchers reported sensitizing a roughly 2 cm by roughly 2 cm upper inner arm skin site with 2% DPC.

Sample time point: patch test 3, about 24 weeks after DPC sensitization. Specified treatment: therapeutic diphenylcyclopropenone sensitization with weekly scalp DPC. Sequencing started from total RNA isolated from unfractionated whole blood. Whole-study results and caveats: TCRs at high frequency, those above 1 in 1000, did not change with DPC sensitization.

Sample: whole blood, taken in connection with sensitization to the hapten diphenylcyclopropenone (DPC). This TCR came from a man over 45 with alopecia areata. Some clones in this sample may be carry-over from other donors' samples.

For the CDR3, the DNA is TGCAGCGTGGGGACAGCGAATCAGCCCCAGCATTTT. This gives the protein CSVGTANQPQHF. The chain has TRBV29-1 and TRBJ1-5; 7 bases agree with TRBD1. This CDR3 contains 12 residues. With V trimmed by 6 bases and J by 4 bases, 3 bases remained unmatched. Germline CDR1 reads SQVTM; CDR2 reads ANQGSEA.